These 32 T cell receptor beta chains were all obtained from the same sample, sequenced in a study of blood T cell repertoires in COVID-19. Repertoires were generated with immunoSEQ multiplex PCR, while TCRdb's copy carries only in-frame clones and drops some. This sample has some 150,000 clones, with around 80% found just once. The sample comprised peripheral blood. Source of these receptors: a woman aged 45-65 years with acute or convalescent COVID-19.

This chain connects TRBV28 to TRBJ1-3; 9 nucleotides align to TRBD1. V lost 5 bases and J lost 8; bases outside the gene matches: 10. The CDR3 loop spans 15 amino acids. Germline-derived CDR1 and CDR2 are MDHEN and SYDVKM. The CDR3 region has the DNA TGTGCCAGCAGTAACCCGTGGACAGGGGTAGACACCATATATTTT. It translates to CASSNPWTGVDTIYF.

The chain carries TRBV30 and TRBJ2-3, with TRBD2 matching 9 bases. Germline V gene data show CDR1 as GTSNPN and CDR2 as SVGIG (reference sequence). The junction had 6 bases not matched to a gene; V was cut back by 5 bases and J by 6 bases. This CDR3 has 13 residues. CDR3 sequence reads: CAWGHGLADTQYF. CDR3 coding DNA: TGTGCCTGGGGACACGGACTAGCGGATACGCAGTATTTT.

This clone was observed a handful of times. The chain couples TRBV11-2 to TRBJ1-1, with D hard to call. Germline lookup yields CDR1 SGHAT and CDR2 FQNNGV. The CDR3 has 12 amino acids. V shed 5 bases and J shed 8 bases, with 12 bases lying between them. The CDR3 DNA follows: TGTGCCAGCAGCGCGGTTAGAGGGGAAGCTTTCTTT. Translation gives CASSAVRGEAFF.

The chain couples TRBV7-3 to TRBJ2-2; TRBD2 might be the D (6 bases). Germline lookup yields CDR1 SGHTA and CDR2 FQGTGA. Trimming took 5 bases from V and 7 from J, leaving 8 bases between them. The CDR3 contains 12 residues. This chain's CDR3 is CASSLTSGELFF. In DNA form, the CDR3 reads TGTGCCAGCAGCCTGACTAGCGGGGAGCTGTTTTTT.

This clone showed up just once. The gene calls are TRBV2 and TRBJ1-4, with D possibly TRBD1 on 6 matching bases. CDR3 length: 13 residues. Trimming removed 5 bases from V and 10 bases from J, with 14 bases in between. Germline loops: CDR1 SNHLY, CDR2 FYNNEI. CDR3 protein: CASSYEGELKLFF. The CDR3, as DNA: TGTGCCAGCAGTTACGAGGGGGAGTTAAAACTGTTTTTT.

The chain joins TRBV28 to TRBJ1-2; TRBD1 agrees at 10 bases. Germline trimming cut 5 bases from V and 4 bases from J; bases unmatched to any gene: 4. The CDR3 is 14 residues long. Germline values: CDR1 MDHEN, CDR2 SYDVKM. The CDR3 here is CASSARTGGYGYTF. Written as DNA, the CDR3 is TGTGCCAGCAGTGCCCGGACAGGGGGCTATGGCTACACCTTC.

The chain joins TRBV10-3 to TRBJ2-2; possibly TRBD1 for D (6 bases). V lost 4 bases and J lost 0, with 18 bases in between. In germline, CDR1 is ENHRY, CDR2 SYGVKD. The CDR3 is made up of 18 amino acids. The CDR3: CAISGVGQQLTNTGELFF. The CDR3 bases are TGTGCCATCAGTGGGGTCGGACAGCAACTAACGAACACCGGGGAGCTGTTTTTT.

The chain carries TRBV4-3 and TRBJ2-2, with 7 positions matching TRBD2. Germline-derived CDR1 and CDR2 are LGHNA and YSLEER. V shed 0 bases and J 0 bases; nucleotides not matched to a gene: 7. CDR3 length: 18 amino acids. CDR3 region: CASSQDSLSGTNTGELFF. The CDR3 bases are TGCGCCAGCAGCCAAGACTCCCTGAGCGGGACGAACACCGGGGAGCTGTTTTTT.

This sequence joins TRBV5-4 and TRBJ2-1; TRBD2 matches at 8 bases. Unmatched junction bases numbered 6, after V lost 0 bases and J lost 4 bases. CDR1 SGHNT and CDR2 YYREEE come from the germline V gene (reference sequence). CDR3 length: 16 residues. The DNA for the CDR3 is TGTGCCAGCAGCTTGGCCTGGCTAGCGGGTTACAATGAGCAGTTCTTC. Its protein product is CASSLAWLAGYNEQFF. The full variable domain, rest sourced from reference TRBV5-4 and TRBJ2-1, is ETGVTQSPTHLIKTRGQQVTLRCSSQSGHNTVSWYQQALGQGPQFIFQYYREEENGRGNFPPRFSGLQFPNYSSELNVNALELDDSALYLCASSLAWLAGYNEQFFGPGTRLTVL.

The rearrangement links TRBV19 to TRBJ2-7, with 8 bases fitting TRBD2. V shed 8 bases and J 2 bases; nucleotides not matched to a gene: 5. The germline V gene encodes CDR1 LNHDA and CDR2 SQIVND (reference sequence). This CDR3 comprises 13 residues. The CDR3 DNA reads as TGTGCCAGTGGGCCGGGACTAGCCTACGAGCAGTACTTC. Amino acid sequence: CASGPGLAYEQYF. Drawing the rest from reference TRBV19 and TRBJ2-7, the complete variable domain is DGGITQSPKYLFRKEGQNVTLSCEQNLNHDAMYWYRQDPGQGLRLIYYSQIVNDFQKGDIAEGYSVSREKKESFPLTVTSAQKNPTAFYLCASGPGLAYEQYFGPGTRLTVT.

The chain links TRBV6-2 or TRBV6-3 to TRBJ1-4; D not resolved. Germline values: CDR1 MNHEY, CDR2 SVGEGT. CDR3 size: 16 residues. Trimming stripped 2 bases from V and 5 bases from J, with 15 bases between. CDR3: CASSYLAFGVNEKLFF. CDR3 sequence (DNA): TGTGCCAGCAGTTACCTGGCTTTCGGGGTGAATGAAAAACTGTTTTTT.

In its sample, this clone was seen once. V usage is TRBV7-2 and J usage is TRBJ1-5; D is possibly TRBD1 (5 bases). Germline loops: CDR1 SGHTA, CDR2 FQGNSA. There are 15 residues in the CDR3. Trimming removed 1 base at V and 7 bases at J, with 14 bases between. The chain's CDR3 is CASSLGGDERQPQHF. DNA of the CDR3: TGTGCCAGCAGCTTAGGGGGGGATGAACGGCAGCCCCAGCATTTT.

The V and J genes are TRBV5-1 and TRBJ2-7, with D perhaps TRBD2 (5 bases). CDR1 is SGHRS and CDR2 is YFSETQ in the germline V gene. CDR3 size: 14 residues. V lost 1 base and J lost 2, with 10 bases in between. CDR3 DNA: TGCGCCAGCAGCTTGTCTCCTAGCACCTACGAGCAGTACTTC. As protein: CASSLSPSTYEQYF.

The chain recombines TRBV28 with TRBJ2-1, with 7 bases aligning to TRBD1. The CDR3 sequence is 13 residues long. Germline V lookup: CDR1 MDHEN, CDR2 SYDVKM. The junction had 7 bases not matched to a gene; V was cut back by 6 bases and J by 8 bases. This chain's CDR3 is CASRFTGDDEQFF. For the CDR3, the DNA is TGTGCCAGCAGGTTCACAGGGGACGATGAGCAGTTCTTC.

The rearrangement uses TRBV28 and TRBJ2-5, with 11 bases aligning to TRBD1. V lost 6 bases and J lost 2; bases outside the gene matches: 11. CDR3 length equals 17 residues. CDR1 MDHEN and CDR2 SYDVKM come from the germline V gene. CDR3 in DNA: TGTGCCAGCAGCCAGGGGACAGGGGGAGTGGGGCAAGAGACCCAGTACTTC. Its protein product is CASSQGTGGVGQETQYF.

The V and J genes are TRBV20-1 and TRBJ1-1, with D perhaps TRBD1 (6 bases). The CDR3 is 15 residues long. V was pared by 3 bases and J by 2 bases, with 16 bases between. Germline assignment: CDR1 DFQATT and CDR2 SNEGSKA (reference sequence). CDR3 in DNA: TGCAGTGCTAGTGGGACACTTAACGGAAACACTGAAGCTTTCTTT. Translation: CSASGTLNGNTEAFF.

CDR3: CASSAQGEVETQYF. Here the CDR3 DNA reads TGCGCCAGCAGCGCACAGGGGGAGGTGGAGACCCAGTACTTC. V gene TRBV5-1 combines with J gene TRBJ2-5; 8 bases align to TRBD1. V was clipped by 4 bases and J by 5 bases; unmatched bases: 7. The germline V gene has CDR1 SGHRS and CDR2 YFSETQ. This CDR3 has 14 residues.

The rearrangement joins TRBV27 to TRBJ1-5; the D is unclear. The CDR3 length is 15 residues. The V gene lost 3 bases and the J gene lost 2 bases, with 11 bases spanning the gap. Per germline, CDR1 MNHEY and CDR2 SMNVEV (reference sequence). CDR3 protein: CASSFTSQGNQPQHF. The CDR3 DNA is TGTGCCAGCAGTTTTACAAGCCAGGGCAATCAGCCCCAGCATTTT.

This clone was seen a few times. The rearrangement uses TRBV10-2 and TRBJ1-6; 9 bases fit TRBD1. Germline CDR1 is WSHSY and CDR2 is SAAADI. The CDR3 is 15 residues long. V lost 6 bases and J lost 8; bases outside the gene matches: 8. DNA for the CDR3: TGCGCCAGCAGGAAAGGGGGACAGGGACATTCACCCCTCCACTTT. As protein: CASRKGGQGHSPLHF.

This chain links TRBV24-1 with TRBJ2-7; 7 bases align to TRBD1. The CDR3 length is 11 residues. Looked up from germline, CDR1 is KGHDR and CDR2 is SFDVKD. V shed 6 bases, J shed 5 bases, and the junction held 0 bases outside the gene matches. The CDR3 DNA reads TGTGCCACCAGTACAGGGGACGAGCAGTACTTC. Amino acid sequence: CATSTGDEQYF.

J is TRBJ1-2 and V is TRBV6-6; 8 nucleotides align to TRBD1. CDR1 MNHNY and CDR2 SVGAGI come from the germline V gene (reference sequence). The CDR3 sequence is 15 residues long. V shed 5 bases, J shed 5 bases, and the junction held 10 bases outside the gene matches. For the CDR3, the DNA is TGTGCCAGCAGTAACGGTGGGACAGGAGATTATGGCTACACCTTC. It specifies CASSNGGTGDYGYTF.

This clone appeared a single time. Other DNA sequences of this sample code for an identical CDR3. The V call is TRBV9, the J call TRBJ2-1; TRBD2 might be the D (5 bases). The V gene lost 2 bases and the J gene lost 2 bases, with 8 bases spanning the gap. Germline assignment: CDR1 SGDLS and CDR2 YYNGEE. CDR3 size: 14 residues. CDR3 in amino acids: CASSVGGTYNEQFF. In nucleotides, the CDR3 is TGTGCCAGCAGCGTTGGAGGTACCTACAATGAGCAGTTCTTC.

This clone has just a few counts. V is TRBV10-3 and J is TRBJ2-5, with TRBD2 matching over 10 bases. CDR1 is ENHRY, CDR2 SYGVKD, per germline. V shed 4 bases, J shed 5 bases, and the junction held 1 base outside the gene matches. The CDR3 runs 13 residues. The CDR3 DNA sequence: TGTGCCATCAGTGGGGGACTAGCGGAGACCCAGTACTTC. It yields the protein CAISGGLAETQYF.

This clone was seen once. J is TRBJ2-4 and V is TRBV7-8; possibly TRBD2 for D (5 bases). The CDR3 contains 13 residues. Germline CDR1 and CDR2: SGHVS and FQNEAQ. V gave up 10 bases and J gave up 1 base, with 11 bases separating them. The CDR3 nucleotides are TGTGCCATCTCGGACTGGGCCAAAAACATTCAGTACTTC. Translation gives CAISDWAKNIQYF.

This chain uses TRBV18 with TRBJ2-5, with 10 bases lining up with TRBD2. The CDR3 totals 16 residues. Trimming removed 5 bases from V and 2 bases from J; junction bases left unmatched: 8. The germline CDR1 and CDR2 sequences are KGHSH and LQKENI. The CDR3 DNA is TGTGCCAGCTCAATTCCCGGACTAGCGGCACAAGAGACCCAGTACTTC. Its translation: CASSIPGLAAQETQYF. Variable domain in full (rest from reference TRBV18 and TRBJ2-5): NAGVMQNPRHLVRRRGQEARLRCSPMKGHSHVYWYRQLPEEGLKFMVYLQKENIIDESGMPKERFSAEFPKEGPSILRIQQVVRGDSAAYFCASSIPGLAAQETQYFGPGTRLLVL.

This clone has more than one count but fewer than ten. V is TRBV4-2 and J is TRBJ2-3; 11 bases align to TRBD2. V was clipped by 1 base and J by 4 bases; unmatched bases: 13. CDR1 LGHNA and CDR2 YNFKEQ come from the germline V gene. CDR3 length: 19 amino acids. The CDR3 loop reads CASSQVVNSGGAGSDTQYF. The CDR3 region has the DNA TGTGCCAGCAGCCAAGTAGTGAATAGCGGGGGGGCCGGTTCAGATACGCAGTATTTT.

The chain recombines TRBV11-2 with TRBJ2-7, with 8 bases that match TRBD1. The germline V gene encodes CDR1 SGHAT and CDR2 FQNNGV. V shed 5 bases, J shed 6 bases, and the junction held 3 bases outside the gene matches. The CDR3 totals 12 residues. Here the CDR3 reads CASSPDRGEQYF. The CDR3, as DNA: TGTGCCAGCAGCCCTGACAGGGGCGAGCAGTACTTC. The full variable domain, rest sourced from reference TRBV11-2 and TRBJ2-7, is EAGVAQSPRYKIIEKRQSVAFWCNPISGHATLYWYQQILGQGPKLLIQFQNNGVVDDSQLPKDRFSAERLKGVDSTLKIQPAKLEDSAVYLCASSPDRGEQYFGPGTRLTVT.

The chain couples TRBV25-1 to TRBJ2-2; 8 bases agree with TRBD1. The CDR3 extends over 17 amino acids. The germline CDR1 and CDR2 sequences are MGHDK and SYGVNS. V lost 5 bases to trimming and J lost 5 bases; unmatched junction nucleotides: 13. The CDR3 DNA follows: TGTGCCAGCAGTCACAGGGATCAGGGGGCGCGGACCGGGGAGCTGTTTTTT. It codes for CASSHRDQGARTGELFF.

The chain links TRBV9 to TRBJ2-7, with a possible D match to TRBD1 (6 bases). Germline V CDR1 and CDR2: SGDLS, YYNGEE. Between the trimmed V and J ends, which lost 6 bases and 0 bases, there was a span of 13 bases. The CDR3 length is 14 residues. As DNA, the CDR3 is TGTGCCAGCACCCCAGGGGACACCTCCTACGAGCAGTACTTC. Protein sequence: CASTPGDTSYEQYF.

The DNA for the CDR3 is TGTGCCGCCAGGCAAGGGGGAGGGGGGGCGATTGGCTACACCTTC. The encoded protein is CAARQGGGGAIGYTF. The chain joins TRBV6-5 to TRBJ1-2; the D gene is possibly TRBD1 (6 bases). The CDR3 spans 15 residues. V was pared by 11 bases and J by 7 bases, with 26 bases between. The V gene's germline CDR1 is MNHEY and CDR2 SVGAGI.

The rearrangement links TRBV9 to TRBJ1-3; D not resolved. The ends were cut back, 0 bases at V and 5 bases at J, with 15 bases in the middle. The germline CDR1 and CDR2 sequences are SGDLS and YYNGEE. The CDR3 has 16 amino acids. In nucleotides, the CDR3 is TGTGCCAGCAGCGTAGGGTACGAGGGTGGAAGAAACACCATATATTTT. This gives the protein CASSVGYEGGRNTIYF.

J is TRBJ2-1 and V is TRBV9, with 11 bases fitting TRBD2. CDR1 is SGDLS and CDR2 is YYNGEE in the germline V gene. V gave up 3 bases and J gave up 6 bases; unmatched junction bases: 8. This CDR3 has 16 residues. The CDR3 loop is CASSGLTSGSVNEQFF. The CDR3 nucleotides are TGTGCCAGCAGCGGACTAACTAGCGGGAGCGTCAATGAGCAGTTCTTC. Complete variable domain (other parts from reference TRBV9 and TRBJ2-1): DSGVTQTPKHLITATGQRVTLRCSPRSGDLSVYWYQQSLDQGLQFLIQYYNGEERAKGNILERFSAQQFPDLHSELNLSSLELGDSALYFCASSGLTSGSVNEQFFGPGTRLTVL.